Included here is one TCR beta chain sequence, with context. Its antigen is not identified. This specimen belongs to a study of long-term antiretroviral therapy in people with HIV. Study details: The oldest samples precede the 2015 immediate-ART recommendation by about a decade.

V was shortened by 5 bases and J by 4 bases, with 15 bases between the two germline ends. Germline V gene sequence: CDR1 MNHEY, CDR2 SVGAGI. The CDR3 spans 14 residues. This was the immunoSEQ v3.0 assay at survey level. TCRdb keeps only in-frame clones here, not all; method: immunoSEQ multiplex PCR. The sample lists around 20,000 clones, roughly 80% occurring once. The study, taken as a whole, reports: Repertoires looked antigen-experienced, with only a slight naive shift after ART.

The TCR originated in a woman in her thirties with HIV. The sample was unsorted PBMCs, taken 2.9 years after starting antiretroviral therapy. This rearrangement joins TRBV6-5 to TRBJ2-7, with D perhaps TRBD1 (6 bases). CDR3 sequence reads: CASSRYREGYEQYF. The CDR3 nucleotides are TGTGCCAGCAGTAGGTACAGGGAAGGGTACGAGCAGTACTTC.